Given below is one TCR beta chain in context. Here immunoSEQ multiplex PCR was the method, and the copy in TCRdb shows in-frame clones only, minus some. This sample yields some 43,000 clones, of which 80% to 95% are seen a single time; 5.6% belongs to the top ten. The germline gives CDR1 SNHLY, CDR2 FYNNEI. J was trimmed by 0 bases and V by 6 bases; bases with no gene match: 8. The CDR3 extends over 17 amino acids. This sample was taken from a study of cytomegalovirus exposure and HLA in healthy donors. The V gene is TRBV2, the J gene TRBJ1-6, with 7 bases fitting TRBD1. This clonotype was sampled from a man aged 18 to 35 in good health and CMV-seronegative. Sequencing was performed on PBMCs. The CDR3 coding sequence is TGTGCCAGCAGAGATCAGGGGGATTACTCCTATAATTCACCCCTCCACTTT. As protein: CASRDQGDYSYNSPLHF.